The present T cell receptor (beta chain) was sequenced within a study of T cell responses to AZD1222 COVID-19 vaccine. Assay: immunoSEQ multiplex PCR; the TCRdb copy retains only in-frame clones and omits some. Of about 190,000 clones listed, approximately 92% are singletons. V was cut by 2 bases and J by 9 bases, with 9 bases left in between. The CDR3 is 12 residues long. The germline gives CDR1 SGDLS, CDR2 YYNGEE. The chain employs TRBV9 and TRBJ1-5; D perhaps matches TRBD1 (5 bases). The origin of this receptor is an adult in good health. Here the sequenced sample was peripheral blood, taken on day 0 of AZD1222 vaccination. The CDR3 DNA reads TGTGCCAGCAGCGTCAGTGGGGGGCCCCAGCATTTT. Its protein is CASSVSGGPQHF.